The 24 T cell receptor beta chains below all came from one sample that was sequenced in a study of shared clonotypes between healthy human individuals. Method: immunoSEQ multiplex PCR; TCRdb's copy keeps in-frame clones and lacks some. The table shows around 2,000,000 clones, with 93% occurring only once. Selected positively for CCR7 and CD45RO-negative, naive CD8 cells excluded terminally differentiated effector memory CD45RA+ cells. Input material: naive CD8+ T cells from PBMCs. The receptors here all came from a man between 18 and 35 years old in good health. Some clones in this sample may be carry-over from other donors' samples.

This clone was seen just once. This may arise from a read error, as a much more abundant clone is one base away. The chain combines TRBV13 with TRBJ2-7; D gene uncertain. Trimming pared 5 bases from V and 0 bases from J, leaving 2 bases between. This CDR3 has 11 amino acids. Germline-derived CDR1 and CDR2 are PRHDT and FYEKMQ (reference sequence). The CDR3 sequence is CASSHSYEQYF. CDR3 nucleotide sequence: TGTGCCAGCAGCCACTCCTACGAGCAGTACTTC.

CDR3 protein: CAICRDNAYEQYF. DNA for the CDR3: TGTGCAATTTGTCGGGACAACGCCTACGAGCAGTACTTC. The chain carries TRBV28 and TRBJ2-7; tentative D call: TRBD1 (6 bases). Germline CDR1 MDHEN, CDR2 SYDVKM. This CDR3 contains 13 residues.

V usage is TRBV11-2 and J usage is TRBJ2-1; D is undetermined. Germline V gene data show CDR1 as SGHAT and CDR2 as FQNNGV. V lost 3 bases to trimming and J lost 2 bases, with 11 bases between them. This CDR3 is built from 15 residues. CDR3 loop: CASSFSGPPYNEQFF. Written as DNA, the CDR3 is TGTGCCAGCAGCTTTAGTGGGCCCCCCTACAATGAGCAGTTCTTC. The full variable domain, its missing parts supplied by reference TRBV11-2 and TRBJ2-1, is EAGVAQSPRYKIIEKRQSVAFWCNPISGHATLYWYQQILGQGPKLLIQFQNNGVVDDSQLPKDRFSAERLKGVDSTLKIQPAKLEDSAVYLCASSFSGPPYNEQFFGPGTRLTVL.

Here the CDR3 DNA reads TGTGCCAGCAGCCAGTGGTCCTACACTGAAGCTTTCTTT. Its translation is CASSQWSYTEAFF. This chain links TRBV4-2 with TRBJ1-1, with no clear D. V was cut by 3 bases and J by 3 bases, with 8 bases left in between. CDR3 length equals 13 residues. CDR1 is LGHNA, CDR2 YNFKEQ, per germline.

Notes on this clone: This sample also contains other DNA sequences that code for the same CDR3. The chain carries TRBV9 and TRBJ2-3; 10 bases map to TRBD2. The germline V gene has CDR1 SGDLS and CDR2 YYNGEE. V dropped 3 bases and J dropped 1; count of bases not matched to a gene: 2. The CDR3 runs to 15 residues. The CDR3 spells CASSEGTSGTDTQYF. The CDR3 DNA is TGTGCCAGCAGCGAAGGGACTAGCGGCACAGATACGCAGTATTTT.

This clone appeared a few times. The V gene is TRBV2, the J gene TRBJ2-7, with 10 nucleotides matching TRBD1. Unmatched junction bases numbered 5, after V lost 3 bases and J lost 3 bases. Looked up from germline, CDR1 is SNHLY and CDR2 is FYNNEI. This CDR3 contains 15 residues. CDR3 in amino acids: CASSDEGTGVYEQYF. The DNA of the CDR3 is TGTGCCAGCAGTGATGAAGGGACAGGGGTCTACGAGCAGTACTTC.

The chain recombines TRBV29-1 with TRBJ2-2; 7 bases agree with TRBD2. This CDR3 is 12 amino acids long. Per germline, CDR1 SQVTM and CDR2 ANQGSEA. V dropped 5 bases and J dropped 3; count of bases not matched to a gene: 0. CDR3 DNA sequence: TGCAGCGTTAGCGGGGACACCGGGGAGCTGTTTTTT. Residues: CSVSGDTGELFF.

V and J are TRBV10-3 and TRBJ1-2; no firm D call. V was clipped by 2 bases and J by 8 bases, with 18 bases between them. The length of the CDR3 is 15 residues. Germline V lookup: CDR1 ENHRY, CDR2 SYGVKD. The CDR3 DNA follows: TGTGCCATCAGTGAGACTTTTACGGTAGGCGAAGGCTACACCTTC. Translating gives CAISETFTVGEGYTF.

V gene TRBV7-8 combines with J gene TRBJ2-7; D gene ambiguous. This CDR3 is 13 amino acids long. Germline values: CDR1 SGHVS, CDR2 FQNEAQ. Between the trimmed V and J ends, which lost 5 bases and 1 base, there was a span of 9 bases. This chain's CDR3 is CASSTWRSYEQYF. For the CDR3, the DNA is TGTGCCAGCAGCACGTGGCGGTCCTACGAGCAGTACTTC.

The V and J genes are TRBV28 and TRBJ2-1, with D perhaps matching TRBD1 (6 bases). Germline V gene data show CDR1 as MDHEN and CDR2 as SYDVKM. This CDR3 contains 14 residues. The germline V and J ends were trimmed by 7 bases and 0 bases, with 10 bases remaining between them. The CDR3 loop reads CASIRDNSYNEQFF. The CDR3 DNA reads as TGTGCCAGCATTCGGGACAACTCCTACAATGAGCAGTTCTTC.

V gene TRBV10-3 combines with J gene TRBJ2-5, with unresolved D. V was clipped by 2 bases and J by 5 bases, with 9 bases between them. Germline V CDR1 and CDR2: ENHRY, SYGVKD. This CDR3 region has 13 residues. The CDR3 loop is CAISETNGETQYF. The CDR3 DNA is TGTGCCATCAGTGAGACTAACGGGGAGACCCAGTACTTC.

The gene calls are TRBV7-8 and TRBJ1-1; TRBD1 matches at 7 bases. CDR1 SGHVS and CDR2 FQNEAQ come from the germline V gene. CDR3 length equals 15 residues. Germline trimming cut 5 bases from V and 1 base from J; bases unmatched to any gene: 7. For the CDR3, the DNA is TGTGCCAGCAGCCGCCACCAGGGGGGGAACACTGAAGCTTTCTTT. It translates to CASSRHQGGNTEAFF.

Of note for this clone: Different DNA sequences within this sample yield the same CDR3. CDR3 sequence (DNA): TGTGCCAGTAGTATCGGAAGGGGCACTGAAGCTTTCTTT. Translating it yields CASSIGRGTEAFF. This chain uses TRBV19 with TRBJ1-1; D might be TRBD1 (5 bases). CDR3 length: 13 amino acids. Trimming removed 3 bases from V and 4 bases from J, with 9 bases in between. Germline CDR1 reads LNHDA; CDR2 reads SQIVND (reference sequence).

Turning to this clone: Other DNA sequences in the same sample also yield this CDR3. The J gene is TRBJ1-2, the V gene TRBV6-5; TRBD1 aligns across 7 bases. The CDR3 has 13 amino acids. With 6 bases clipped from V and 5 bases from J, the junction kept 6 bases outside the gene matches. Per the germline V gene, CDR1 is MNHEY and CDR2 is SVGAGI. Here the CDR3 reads CASSPTGDYGYTF. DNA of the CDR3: TGTGCCAGCAGCCCCACAGGGGATTATGGCTACACCTTC.

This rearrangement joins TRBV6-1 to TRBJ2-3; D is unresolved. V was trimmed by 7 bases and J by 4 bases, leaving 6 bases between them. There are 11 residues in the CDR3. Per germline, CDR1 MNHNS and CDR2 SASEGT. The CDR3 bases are TGTGCCAGCACCCACGCAGATACGCAGTATTTT. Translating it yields CASTHADTQYF.

This CDR3 reads CASSQDKSVVRGYEQYF. CDR3 bases: TGCGCCAGCAGCCAAGATAAATCCGTTGTCAGGGGCTACGAGCAGTACTTC. The chain links TRBV4-1 to TRBJ2-7, with D possibly TRBD1 on 6 matching bases. This CDR3 comprises 17 residues. CDR1 is MGHRA and CDR2 is YSYEKL in the germline V gene. Trimming stripped 0 bases from V and 3 bases from J, with 18 bases between.

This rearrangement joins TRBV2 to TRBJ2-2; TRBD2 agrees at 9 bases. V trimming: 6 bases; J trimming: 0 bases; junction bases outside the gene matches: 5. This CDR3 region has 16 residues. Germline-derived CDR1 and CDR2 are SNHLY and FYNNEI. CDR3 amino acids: CASRARTSANTGELFF. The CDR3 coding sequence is TGTGCCAGCAGGGCAAGGACTAGCGCGAACACCGGGGAGCTGTTTTTT. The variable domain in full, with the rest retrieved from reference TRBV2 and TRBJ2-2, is EPEVTQTPSHQVTQMGQEVILRCVPISNHLYFYWYRQILGQKVEFLVSFYNNEISEKSEIFDDQFSVERPDGSNFTLKIRSTKLEDSAMYFCASRARTSANTGELFFGEGSRLTVL.

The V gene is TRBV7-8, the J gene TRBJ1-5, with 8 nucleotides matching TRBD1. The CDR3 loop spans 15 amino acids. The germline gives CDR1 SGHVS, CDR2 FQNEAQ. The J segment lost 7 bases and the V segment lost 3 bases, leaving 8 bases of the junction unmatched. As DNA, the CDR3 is TGTGCCAGCAGCTTGGACAGGGCCCTGGGGCAGCCCCAGCATTTT. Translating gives CASSLDRALGQPQHF.

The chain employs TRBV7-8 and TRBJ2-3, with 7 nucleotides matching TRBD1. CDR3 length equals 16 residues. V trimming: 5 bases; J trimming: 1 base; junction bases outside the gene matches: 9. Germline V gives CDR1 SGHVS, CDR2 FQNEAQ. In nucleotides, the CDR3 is TGTGCCAGCAGCCCCGCCCGACAGGGTGGCACAGATACGCAGTATTTT. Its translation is CASSPARQGGTDTQYF.

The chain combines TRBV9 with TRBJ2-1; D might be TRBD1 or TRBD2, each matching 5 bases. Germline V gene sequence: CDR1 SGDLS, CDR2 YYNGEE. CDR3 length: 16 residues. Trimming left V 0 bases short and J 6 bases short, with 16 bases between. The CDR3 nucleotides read TGTGCCAGCAGCGTAGATTTTGGTGGGGGTTTCAATGAGCAGTTCTTC. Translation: CASSVDFGGGFNEQFF.

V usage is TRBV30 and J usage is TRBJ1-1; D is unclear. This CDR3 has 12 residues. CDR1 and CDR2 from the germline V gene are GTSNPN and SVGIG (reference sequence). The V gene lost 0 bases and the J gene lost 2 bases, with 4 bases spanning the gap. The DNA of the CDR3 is TGTGCCTGGAGTGTTTATAACACTGAAGCTTTCTTT. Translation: CAWSVYNTEAFF.

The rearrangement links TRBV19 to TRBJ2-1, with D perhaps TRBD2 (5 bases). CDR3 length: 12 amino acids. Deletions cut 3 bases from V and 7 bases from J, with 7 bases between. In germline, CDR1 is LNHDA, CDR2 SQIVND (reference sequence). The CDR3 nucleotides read TGTGCCAGTAGTATCCGACTAAATGAGCAGTTCTTC. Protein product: CASSIRLNEQFF.

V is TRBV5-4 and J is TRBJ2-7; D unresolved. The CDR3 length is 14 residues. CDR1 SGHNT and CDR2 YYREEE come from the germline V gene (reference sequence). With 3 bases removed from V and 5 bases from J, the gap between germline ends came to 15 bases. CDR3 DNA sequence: TGTGCCAGCAGCTACCCCCTTAAAGATCACGAGCAGTACTTC. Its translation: CASSYPLKDHEQYF.

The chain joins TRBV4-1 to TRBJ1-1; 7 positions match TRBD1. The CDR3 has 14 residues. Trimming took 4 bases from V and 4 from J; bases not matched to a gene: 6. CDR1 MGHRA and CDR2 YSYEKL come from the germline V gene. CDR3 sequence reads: CASSLRQGGTEAFF. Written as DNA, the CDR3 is TGCGCCAGCAGCCTCCGACAGGGCGGCACTGAAGCTTTCTTT.